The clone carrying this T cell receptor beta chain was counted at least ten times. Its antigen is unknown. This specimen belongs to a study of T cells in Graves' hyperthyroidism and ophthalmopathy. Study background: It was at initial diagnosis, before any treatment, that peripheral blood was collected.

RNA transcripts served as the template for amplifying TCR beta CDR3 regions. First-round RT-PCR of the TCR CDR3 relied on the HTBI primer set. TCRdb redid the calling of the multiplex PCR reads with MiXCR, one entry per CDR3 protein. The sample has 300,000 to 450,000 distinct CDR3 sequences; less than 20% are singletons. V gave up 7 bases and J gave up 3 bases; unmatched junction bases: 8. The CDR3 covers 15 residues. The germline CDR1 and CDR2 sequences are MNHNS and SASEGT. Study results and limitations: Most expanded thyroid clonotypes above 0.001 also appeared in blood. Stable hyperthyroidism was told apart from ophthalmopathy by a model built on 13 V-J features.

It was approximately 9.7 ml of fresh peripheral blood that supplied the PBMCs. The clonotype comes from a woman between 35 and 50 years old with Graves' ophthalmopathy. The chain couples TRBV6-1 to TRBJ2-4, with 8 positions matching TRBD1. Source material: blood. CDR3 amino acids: CASIREQGVKNIQYF. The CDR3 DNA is TGTGCCAGCATACGAGAACAGGGGGTCAAAAACATTCAGTACTTC.